The clone carrying this TCR beta chain was counted many times. Antigen unknown. The CDR3 is made up of 15 amino acids. The data were taken from a study of identical twins' blood T cells. Per the study methods: Each donor had about 100,000 to nearly 550,000 clonotypes. TCRdb used MiXCR to reprocess the 5' RACE reads, holding one entry per CDR3 protein. Clone size and V and J calls follow TCRdb, not the original study. In the table there are 350,000 to 400,000 distinct CDR3 sequences, about 28% of which are singletons. Broader study findings: Out-of-frame TCRbeta clonotypes reportedly had markedly more similar V usage in twins than unrelated donors.

This sequence originates from a woman aged 18-49 years in good health. The sequenced material came from PBMCs. The chain uses TRBV21-1 and TRBJ2-3; the table's TRBD2 call for D was not verified on the DNA. TRBV21-1 is an annotated pseudogene. CDR3 in amino acids: CASSKEREGTDTQYF. The CDR3 DNA reads TGTGCCAGCAGCAAAGAGCGGGAGGGCACAGATACGCAGTATTTT.